Below, 23 T cell receptor beta chains from the same sample are listed, as sequenced in a study of molecular identifiers for immune sequencing clone quantification. MiXCR was run by TCRdb on the PCR reads, yielding one entry per CDR3 protein. The data hold 85,000 to 100,000 distinct CDR3 sequences, with 20% to 25% observed a single time. The sequenced material came from naive CD8+ T cells from blood, with Jurkat cell RNA spiked in. As to subset: FACS-sorted CD8+CD4-CCR7+CD45RA+ naive T cells. The receptor source for this set is a human donor in good health. Some libraries in this study had Jurkat cell RNA spiked in.

Details on this clonotype: One base away lies a much larger clone, so this may be a sequencing read error. This sequence joins TRBV29-1 and TRBJ2-2; 7 nucleotides match TRBD2. With 4 bases clipped from V and 4 bases from J, the junction kept 0 bases outside the gene matches. Looked up from germline, CDR1 is SQVTM and CDR2 is ANQGSEA. The CDR3 totals 12 residues. The CDR3 sequence is CSVGGGTGELFF. The CDR3 nucleotides read TGCAGCGTTGGGGGGGGCACCGGGGAGCTGTTTTTT.

In its sample, this clonotype was seen once. With a much larger clone just one base away, this may be a read error. The chain uses TRBV20-1 and TRBJ2-7, with 8 bases fitting TRBD2. Germline assignment: CDR1 DFQATT and CDR2 SNEGSKA (reference sequence). There are 15 residues in the CDR3. The chain's CDR3 is CSATILADVSYEQCF. DNA of the CDR3: TGCAGTGCTACCATACTAGCGGATGTTTCCTACGAGCAGTGCTTC.

The table lists this clonotype with many counts. The CDR3 DNA is TGTGCCAGCAGCCGCGGCCCCCCCTACGAGCAGTACTTC. Protein product: CASSRGPPYEQYF. The chain links TRBV3-1 to TRBJ2-7; D unresolved. The CDR3 is 13 residues long. The germline V and J ends were trimmed by 4 bases and 2 bases, with 9 bases remaining between them. Germline CDR1 is LGHDT and CDR2 is YNNKEL (reference sequence).

As regards this clonotype: A much larger clonotype is one base distant, so this may be a read error. The chain uses TRBV15 and TRBJ1-2, with D uncertain. The germline gives CDR1 LNHNV, CDR2 YYDKDF (reference sequence). The CDR3 covers 14 residues. CDR3 amino acids: CAASREGRSYGYTF. CDR3 sequence (DNA): TGTGCCGCCAGCAGAGAAGGACGGTCCTATGGCTACACCTTC.

This clonotype was picked up a small number of times. This chain links TRBV29-1 with TRBJ1-1, with a possible D match to TRBD1 (6 bases). Trimming shortened V by 7 bases and J by 1 base, and 13 bases separated the two germline ends. CDR3 size: 13 residues. Germline CDR1 is SQVTM and CDR2 is ANQGSEA. The CDR3: CSAPGHPNTEAFF. DNA for the CDR3: TGCAGCGCCCCGGGACACCCGAACACTGAAGCTTTCTTT.

Ten or more counts support this clonotype. The V and J genes are TRBV7-6 and TRBJ2-3; D is tentatively TRBD1 or TRBD2 (6 bases each). V dropped 2 bases and J dropped 6 bases, with 21 bases sitting between them. The germline V gene encodes CDR1 SGHVS and CDR2 FNYEAQ. The CDR3 is made up of 17 amino acids. Here the CDR3 reads CASSLSFRGALHDTQYF. The CDR3 DNA follows: TGTGCCAGCAGCTTAAGTTTTAGGGGGGCCCTCCACGATACGCAGTATTTT.

With respect to this clonotype: A much larger clonotype is one base distant, so this may be a read error. The chain uses TRBV4-2 and TRBJ2-5; 13 bases line up with TRBD2. The CDR3 has 20 residues. Germline V gives CDR1 LGHNA, CDR2 YNFKEQ. CDR3 DNA: TGTGCCAGCAGCCAAGACCCGGGACTAGCGGGATCTCTCCGCTCGGGGGCCCAGTGCTTC. Its translation: CASSQDPGLAGSLRSGAQCF.

The sample holds many counts of this clonotype. The rearrangement links TRBV6-2 or TRBV6-3 to TRBJ1-1; D not certain. Trimming took 0 bases from V and 5 from J, leaving 1 base between them. Germline V gives CDR1 MNHEY, CDR2 SVGEGT. This CDR3 is 11 amino acids long. This chain's CDR3 is CASSYSTEAFF. The CDR3 DNA is TGTGCCAGCAGTTACTCGACTGAAGCTTTCTTT.

Notes on this clonotype: This may be a read error, as it is one base from a much larger clone. V usage is TRBV5-3 and J usage is TRBJ1-1; TRBD1 matches 10 bases. TRBV5-3 is reported as an ORF; its role is uncertain. This CDR3 comprises 15 residues. The CDR3 region is CASSCGTGEYAEAFF. In DNA form, the CDR3 reads TGTGCCAGCAGCTGTGGGACAGGGGAGTACGCTGAAGCTTTCTTT.

In the case of this clonotype: A single base separates this from a much larger clone, so it may be a read error. The V and J genes are TRBV12-3 or TRBV12-4 and TRBJ1-1; D gene uncertain. The CDR3 sequence is 14 residues long. The V end was cut by 3 bases, the J end by 0 bases, with 8 bases between. The CDR3 sequence is CASSFVGLNTEAFF. In DNA, the CDR3 is TGTGCCAGCAGTTTTGTCGGACTGAACACTGAAGCTTTCTTT.

At least ten counts were recorded for this clonotype. The chain is built from TRBV2 and TRBJ1-1; 7 nucleotides agree with TRBD1. Per germline, CDR1 SNHLY and CDR2 FYNNEI. The CDR3 is 20 amino acids. Germline trimming cut 1 base from V and 1 base from J; bases unmatched to any gene: 18. DNA for the CDR3: TGTGCCAGCAGTGAAGTCCCACCTTGGGGACAGAATCTGAGGAACACTGAAGCTTTCTTT. Encoded protein: CASSEVPPWGQNLRNTEAFF.

This clonotype has ten or more counts. The chain employs TRBV6-5 and TRBJ2-7; D gene unclear. V was clipped by 6 bases and J by 6 bases, with 15 bases between them. The CDR3 has 13 residues. From germline, CDR1 is MNHEY and CDR2 SVGAGI. The CDR3 region is CASRIMSGREQYF. Written as DNA, the CDR3 is TGTGCCAGCAGAATTATGTCGGGTCGCGAGCAGTACTTC.

Many counts were recorded for this clonotype. The chain recombines TRBV4-3 with TRBJ2-3, with TRBD2 as a possible D gene (5 bases). The germline CDR1 and CDR2 sequences are LGHNA and YSLEER. V was trimmed by 0 bases and J by 0 bases, leaving 13 bases between them. The CDR3 has 17 amino acids. The CDR3 here is CASSQDRSGVSTDTQYF. The CDR3 nucleotides read TGCGCCAGCAGCCAAGATAGGAGCGGAGTAAGCACAGATACGCAGTATTTT.

There are many counts of this clonotype. The genes are TRBV30 and TRBJ1-3; tentative D call: TRBD1 (5 bases). The CDR3 consists of 14 residues. The V end lost 7 bases, the J end lost 2 bases, and 15 bases lay between the germline ends. CDR1 is GTSNPN, CDR2 SVGIG, per germline (reference sequence). The chain's CDR3 is CASDVSGTGNTIYF. The CDR3 nucleotides read TGTGCCTCCGATGTTTCAGGGACTGGAAACACCATATATTTT.

The sample holds many counts of this clonotype. V gene TRBV7-9 combines with J gene TRBJ2-7; TRBD1 agrees at 7 bases. Looked up from germline, CDR1 is SEHNR and CDR2 is FQNEAQ (reference sequence). CDR3 length: 12 residues. The V and J ends lost 3 bases and 5 bases, in that order; junction bases with no gene match: 1. CDR3 DNA: TGTGCCAGCAGCTTTACAGGGGACGAGCAGTACTTC. Translated, it gives CASSFTGDEQYF.

This clonotype showed up just once. The missing conserved phenylalanine or tryptophan at the end of this CDR3 makes a read error likely. The chain recombines TRBV5-8 with TRBJ2-3; no reliable D call. The V gene's germline CDR1 is SGHTS and CDR2 YDEGEE. V was trimmed by 0 bases and J by 1 base, leaving 6 bases between them. The CDR3 has 14 amino acids. The CDR3 reads CASSLVCGTDTQYL. Here the CDR3 DNA reads TGTGCCAGCAGCTTGGTGTGTGGCACAGATACGCAGTATTTA.

Worth noting for this clonotype: A read error may explain this, as a much larger clone is one base away. The gene calls are TRBV10-3 and TRBJ2-3; 9 bases are a match to TRBD2. V shed 2 bases and J 6 bases; nucleotides not matched to a gene: 6. This CDR3 comprises 15 residues. Germline V gene data show CDR1 as ENHRY and CDR2 as SYGVKD. The chain's CDR3 is CAISEGGRVGDTQYF. The CDR3 nucleotides read TGTGCCATCAGTGAGGGCGGGAGGGTCGGTGATACGCAGTATTTT.

Of note for this clonotype: A much more abundant neighbour one base away suggests this may be a read error. The rearrangement joins TRBV3-1 to TRBJ2-3; D remains unclear. The CDR3 is 16 residues long. Germline lookup yields CDR1 LGHDT and CDR2 YNNKEL (reference sequence). The germline V and J ends were trimmed by 0 bases and 8 bases, with 18 bases remaining between them. In DNA form, the CDR3 reads TGTGCCAGCAGCCAAGATAGAGGTCCTACTTTGGGTACGCAGTATTTT. As protein: CASSQDRGPTLGTQYF.

This clonotype was seen repeatedly, ten times or more. The V gene is TRBV7-9, the J gene TRBJ1-1, with D unclear. Germline-derived CDR1 and CDR2 are SEHNR and FQNEAQ (reference sequence). Trimming cost V 3 bases and J 6 bases, with 17 bases left between them. The CDR3 runs to 15 residues. This CDR3 is CASSFRTTPASEAFF. In DNA form, the CDR3 reads TGTGCCAGCAGCTTCCGGACGACCCCGGCATCTGAAGCTTTCTTT. The full variable domain, its missing parts supplied by reference TRBV7-9 and TRBJ1-1, is DTGVSQNPRHKITKRGQNVTFRCDPISEHNRLYWYRQTLGQGPEFLTYFQNEAQLEKSRLLSDRFSAERPKGSFSTLEIQRTEQGDSAMYLCASSFRTTPASEAFFGQGTRLTVV.

In this sample, this clonotype turned up many times. V and J are TRBV29-1 and TRBJ1-2; TRBD1 aligns across 8 bases. V trimming: 0 bases; J trimming: 6 bases; junction bases outside the gene matches: 6. Germline CDR1 is SQVTM and CDR2 is ANQGSEA. The CDR3 length is 14 residues. Here the CDR3 DNA reads TGCAGCGTTGAAGAGGTTCAGGGGGCGGATGGCTACACCTTC. It translates to CSVEEVQGADGYTF.

There are many counts of this clonotype. The V gene is TRBV4-1, the J gene TRBJ2-7; 7 bases agree with TRBD2. The CDR3 length is 15 residues. V lost 4 bases, J lost 0 bases, and 6 bases stayed unmatched. Looked up from germline, CDR1 is MGHRA and CDR2 is YSYEKL. DNA of the CDR3: TGCGCCAGCAGCCCGACTAGCCCCAGCTCCTACGAGCAGTACTTC. This gives the protein CASSPTSPSSYEQYF.

This clonotype was counted once. The J gene is TRBJ2-1, the V gene TRBV5-1; D possibly corresponds to TRBD2 (7 bases). The CDR3 is 14 amino acids. Germline V gene sequence: CDR1 SGHRS, CDR2 YFSETQ. The V end was cut by 2 bases, the J end by 5 bases, with 11 bases between. The CDR3 DNA follows: TGCGCCAGCAGCTTTGGGGGGGACAACAATGAGCAGTTCTTC. Translating it yields CASSFGGDNNEQFF.

As to this clonotype: An end of the junction differs from the germline gene, which may be a read error. The V gene is TRBV11-2, the J gene TRBJ2-7, with 8 bases matching TRBD1. The CDR3 is 14 residues long. Germline-derived CDR1 and CDR2 are SGHAT and FQNNGV. DNA of the CDR3: TGTGCCAGCAGCTTGACCGGGACAGGCTACGCGCAGTACTTC. Translation gives CASSLTGTGYAQYF. Complete variable domain (other parts from reference TRBV11-2 and TRBJ2-7): EAGVAQSPRYKIIEKRQSVAFWCNPISGHATLYWYQQILGQGPKLLIQFQNNGVVDDSQLPKDRFSAERLKGVDSTLKIQPAKLEDSAVYLCASSLTGTGYAQYFGPGTRLTVT.